The T cell receptor beta chain described here comes from a study of beta chain features in type 1 diabetes. Expressed TCRB transcripts were sequenced because the isolated RNA had all been reverse transcribed beforehand. TCRdb's copy holds only in-frame clones and misses some; the assay was immunoSEQ multiplex PCR. The table lists 350,000 or so clones, around a fifth of them singletons, with under 0.055% in the top ten. This CDR3 is 13 amino acids long. Trimming took off 7 bases at V and 8 bases at J, with 17 bases between the two ends. Germline CDR1 is SQVTM and CDR2 is ANQGSEA. Study conclusions and caveats: Whether TCRB rearrangement is influenced by HLA type was left unresolved in this analysis.

This clone was observed a few times. What it binds is not known. The sample consisted of naive CD4+ T cells from blood. The receptor was isolated from a woman between 18 and 30 years old in good health. This chain connects TRBV29-1 to TRBJ1-4; unclear D gene. Written as DNA, the CDR3 is TGCAGCGCCAAGGGTCAGACGGGGGAAAAACTGTTTTTT. Residues: CSAKGQTGEKLFF.